The 4 T cell receptor beta chains listed next were all sequenced from one sample in a study of shared clonotypes between healthy human individuals (dated by TCRdb to the early 2020s). For the CD8 naive samples, CD45RO-negative cells were positively selected for CCR7, yielding a CD45RA+CCR7+ population from which TemRA cells were excluded. Library construction relied on the immunoSEQ multiplex PCR assay. TCRdb re-hosts the immuneACCESS table, in-frame sequences only. Its copies lack some clones; in the studies checked, an unresolved V gene accounts for under half of them, and the cause for the rest is not known. The sample table records 450,000 to 700,000 clones; about 95% of these occur just once. The top ten hold roughly 0.1% of the sample. The specimen was naive CD8+ T cells sorted from blood. This specimen's cell subset or site label, interpreted: CD45RA+CCR7+. These receptors were obtained from a woman in her thirties in good health.

The V gene is TRBV4-1, the J gene TRBJ2-5; TRBD1 matches 9 bases. The CDR3 has 18 amino acids. Germline CDR1 reads MGHRA; CDR2 reads YSYEKL. Trimming at V came to 1 base and at J to 4 bases, leaving 13 bases not matched to a gene. The CDR3 bases are TGCGCCAGCAGCCAAGCTATTTTGGGACAGGGTATTCGAGAGACCCAGTACTTC. This gives the protein CASSQAILGQGIRETQYF.

V usage is TRBV4-1 and J usage is TRBJ2-6, with a weak D call TRBD1 (5 bases). Trimming cost V 4 bases and J 0 bases, with 10 bases left between them. The CDR3 runs to 16 residues. From germline, CDR1 is MGHRA and CDR2 YSYEKL. CDR3 nucleotide sequence: TGCGCCAGCAGCCGACAGATAGACTCTGGGGCCAACGTCCTGACTTTC. Its translation is CASSRQIDSGANVLTF.

The chain is built from TRBV6-5 and TRBJ1-5; D possibly corresponds to TRBD1 (5 bases). CDR1 is MNHEY and CDR2 is SVGAGI in the germline V gene. Between the trimmed V and J ends, which lost 6 bases and 0 bases, there was a span of 12 bases. The CDR3 covers 15 residues. In nucleotides, the CDR3 is TGTGCCAGCAGCAAGGGGCTCCTTAGCAATCAGCCCCAGCATTTT. Translating gives CASSKGLLSNQPQHF.

The J gene is TRBJ2-2, the V gene TRBV10-1; D unclear. The germline V gene has CDR1 WNHNN and CDR2 SYGVQD (reference sequence). The CDR3 runs 13 residues. V was trimmed by 6 bases and J by 2 bases, leaving 7 bases between them. CDR3 region: CASRGINTGELFF. The CDR3 DNA sequence: TGCGCCAGCAGGGGTATCAACACCGGGGAGCTGTTTTTT.